One sample yielded the 26 T cell receptor beta chains listed below, sequenced in a study of T cell responses to AZD1222 COVID-19 vaccine. The table came from immunoSEQ multiplex PCR; TCRdb's copy has only in-frame clones and leaves some out. The sample includes some 120,000 clones, approximately 85% of them seen just once. The source material was peripheral blood, sampled on day 0 of MenACWY control vaccination. The receptors were gathered from an adult in good health.

The J gene is TRBJ1-1, the V gene TRBV19; D gene unclear. This CDR3 spans 13 amino acids. Germline V gene data show CDR1 as LNHDA and CDR2 as SQIVND (reference sequence). The V end was cut by 3 bases, the J end by 3 bases, with 8 bases between. This chain's CDR3 is CASSIERDTEAFF. The CDR3 bases are TGTGCCAGTAGTATTGAGAGAGACACTGAAGCTTTCTTT.

The CDR3 bases are TGTGCCAGCAGCTCGTTAGCGGCGTCGAACACCGGGGAGCTGTTTTTT. Amino acids: CASSSLAASNTGELFF. V gene TRBV5-4 combines with J gene TRBJ2-2, with TRBD2 as a possible D gene (6 bases). The germline CDR1 and CDR2 sequences are SGHNT and YYREEE (reference sequence). The CDR3 is made up of 16 amino acids. The germline V and J ends were trimmed by 3 bases and 0 bases, with 12 bases remaining between them.

In DNA form, the CDR3 reads TGTGCCAGTAGTACCGAACACGTAGCGGATACGCAGTATTTT. As protein: CASSTEHVADTQYF. The chain has TRBV19 and TRBJ2-3; possibly TRBD2 for D (5 bases). V gave up 4 bases and J gave up 6 bases, with 14 bases separating them. CDR1 is LNHDA, CDR2 SQIVND, per germline (reference sequence). The CDR3 is made up of 14 amino acids.

This clone has more than one count but fewer than ten. The chain has TRBV28 and TRBJ1-5; a weak D match, TRBD1 (6 bases). CDR3 length: 15 residues. Germline V lookup: CDR1 MDHEN, CDR2 SYDVKM. V lost 7 bases to trimming and J lost 2 bases, with 15 bases between them. The CDR3 spells CASIRGGGGNQPQHF. Written as DNA, the CDR3 is TGTGCCAGCATAAGAGGGGGAGGTGGCAATCAGCCCCAGCATTTT. Combining the CDR3 with reference TRBV28 and TRBJ1-5 gives the whole variable domain DVKVTQSSRYLVKRTGEKVFLECVQDMDHENMFWYRQDPGLGLRLIYFSYDVKMKEKGDIPEGYSVSREKKERFSLILESASTNQTSMYLCASIRGGGGNQPQHFGDGTRLSIL.

V usage is TRBV4-1 and J usage is TRBJ2-7, with 8 bases aligning to TRBD1. With V trimmed by 2 bases and J by 5 bases, 5 bases remained unmatched. Germline-derived CDR1 and CDR2 are MGHRA and YSYEKL. The CDR3 contains 14 residues. This chain's CDR3 is CASSQQGAQDEQYF. In nucleotides, the CDR3 is TGCGCCAGCAGCCAACAGGGGGCGCAGGACGAGCAGTACTTC.

The chain is built from TRBV5-1 and TRBJ2-5, with 9 positions matching TRBD1. The ends lost 4 bases at V and 2 bases at J; junction bases unmatched: 6. This CDR3 is built from 15 residues. CDR1 and CDR2 from the germline V gene are SGHRS and YFSETQ. CDR3 nucleotide sequence: TGCGCCAGCAGCCCAGCGGACAGGGGACAAGAGACCCAGTACTTC. Translated, it gives CASSPADRGQETQYF.

The gene calls are TRBV5-1 and TRBJ1-2, with TRBD1 identical over 9 bases. This CDR3 has 14 residues. V shed 0 bases, J shed 6 bases, and the junction held 3 bases outside the gene matches. Germline lookup yields CDR1 SGHRS and CDR2 YFSETQ. CDR3 DNA sequence: TGCGCCAGCAGCTTGGTAGGACAGGGGAATGGCTACACCTTC. It encodes CASSLVGQGNGYTF.

The chain is built from TRBV29-1 and TRBJ1-1; D ambiguous. V lost 5 bases to trimming and J lost 3 bases, with 10 bases between them. CDR3 length: 12 amino acids. The germline V gene has CDR1 SQVTM and CDR2 ANQGSEA. The CDR3, as DNA: TGCAGCGTTTGCCATGGGGACACTGAAGCTTTCTTT. Translated, it gives CSVCHGDTEAFF.

V is TRBV11-1 and J is TRBJ2-7; 9 positions match TRBD2. Germline V gene sequence: CDR1 SGHAT, CDR2 FQDESV (reference sequence). Losses at the gene ends were 1 base for V and 2 bases for J; bases not matched to a gene: 3. This CDR3 has 15 amino acids. The CDR3 sequence is CASSLGTSEAYEQYF. The CDR3 nucleotides read TGTGCCAGCAGCTTAGGGACTAGCGAAGCCTACGAGCAGTACTTC.

The genes are TRBV30 and TRBJ1-2, with a tentative D call TRBD1 (6 bases). V lost 1 base, J lost 3 bases, and 24 bases lay in between. CDR3 length: 18 residues. Per the germline V gene, CDR1 is GTSNPN and CDR2 is SVGIG (reference sequence). CDR3 nucleotides: TGTGCCTGGAGTGCTCCCCTCCCGACAGGCCGAGAAGACTATGGCTACACCTTC. This translates into CAWSAPLPTGREDYGYTF. Variable domain in full (rest from reference TRBV30 and TRBJ1-2): SQTIHQWPATLVQPVGSPLSLECTVEGTSNPNLYWYRQAAGRGLQLLFYSVGIGQISSEVPQNLSASRPQDRQFILSSKKLLLSDSGFYLCAWSAPLPTGREDYGYTFGSGTRLTVV.

V usage is TRBV19 and J usage is TRBJ1-4, with a weak D call TRBD1 (5 bases). The V and J ends lost 8 bases and 0 bases respectively, with 16 bases between them. In germline, CDR1 is LNHDA, CDR2 SQIVND (reference sequence). There are 16 residues in the CDR3. DNA for the CDR3: TGTGCCAGTCAACGGACATCCCTCGCAACTAATGAAAAACTGTTTTTT. Amino acid sequence: CASQRTSLATNEKLFF.

The V and J genes are TRBV9 and TRBJ2-1; the D gene is possibly TRBD1 (5 bases). With 2 bases removed from V and 8 bases from J, the gap between germline ends came to 11 bases. This CDR3 region has 13 residues. Germline lookup yields CDR1 SGDLS and CDR2 YYNGEE. CDR3 residues: CASSVQGLDEQFF. The CDR3 DNA sequence: TGTGCCAGCAGCGTCCAGGGTCTTGATGAGCAGTTCTTC.

A note on this clone: One end of the junction fails to match germline, which may point to a read error. The rearrangement uses TRBV5-6 and TRBJ2-3; 8 bases fit TRBD2. This CDR3 region has 15 residues. CDR1 and CDR2 from the germline V gene are SGHDT and YYEEEE. The CDR3 bases are TGTGCCAGCAGCTCCGGACTAGCCAGCAGAGATACGCAGTATTTT. This gives the protein CASSSGLASRDTQYF.

CDR3 DNA: TGTGCCAGCATTCGAGGGAGAGGGGAAAAACTGTTTTTT. Residues: CASIRGRGEKLFF. The chain has TRBV2 and TRBJ1-4; no firm D call. Germline CDR1 is SNHLY and CDR2 is FYNNEI. CDR3 size: 13 residues. Deletions cut 7 bases from V and 8 bases from J, with 14 bases between.

The genes are TRBV12-3 or TRBV12-4 and TRBJ1-6; no firm D call. Between the trimmed V and J ends, which lost 6 bases and 5 bases, there was a span of 8 bases. This CDR3 has 13 residues. DNA for the CDR3: TGTGCCAGCAGCCGAAGGGATAATTCACCCCTCCACTTT. It codes for CASSRRDNSPLHF.

This sequence joins TRBV28 and TRBJ1-2; tentatively, D is TRBD1 (5 bases). The CDR3 runs to 14 residues. Germline CDR1 reads MDHEN; CDR2 reads SYDVKM. Trimming pared 1 base from V and 7 bases from J, leaving 13 bases between. The CDR3: CASSLFPGTRGYTF. CDR3 DNA sequence: TGTGCCAGCAGTTTATTTCCAGGGACCCGTGGCTACACCTTC.

The chain joins TRBV13 to TRBJ1-2; 12 bases match TRBD1. The CDR3 runs 14 residues. Germline CDR1 and CDR2: PRHDT and FYEKMQ (reference sequence). J gave up 7 bases and V 5 bases, and 5 bases lay outside the gene matches. The CDR3 reads CASSRDRGLFGYTF. The CDR3 nucleotides are TGTGCCAGCAGCAGGGACAGGGGGCTTTTTGGCTACACCTTC.

The rearrangement uses TRBV7-2 and TRBJ2-7; the match to TRBD1 covers 7 bases. With V trimmed by 6 bases and J by 0 bases, 2 bases remained unmatched. From germline, CDR1 is SGHTA and CDR2 FQGNSA. The CDR3 is made up of 13 amino acids. For the CDR3, the DNA is TGTGCCAGCAGTAGGGACAGCTCCTACGAGCAGTACTTC. Its translation is CASSRDSSYEQYF. Complete variable domain (other parts from reference TRBV7-2 and TRBJ2-7): GAGVSQSPSNKVTEKGKDVELRCDPISGHTALYWYRQSLGQGLEFLIYFQGNSAPDKSGLPSDRFSAERTGGSVSTLTIQRTQQEDSAVYLCASSRDSSYEQYFGPGTRLTVT.

This chain joins TRBV19 and TRBJ2-7, with 9 bases aligning to TRBD1. Germline trimming cut 10 bases from V and 3 bases from J; bases unmatched to any gene: 13. This CDR3 region has 15 residues. Per germline, CDR1 LNHDA and CDR2 SQIVND (reference sequence). For the CDR3, the DNA is TGTGCCACATCTCCGGGACAGGGCGTGTTCTACGAGCAGTACTTC. This codes for CATSPGQGVFYEQYF.

The chain uses TRBV5-4 and TRBJ1-2; 10 positions match TRBD1. Germline trimming cut 9 bases from V and 8 bases from J; bases unmatched to any gene: 7. Germline CDR1 is SGHNT and CDR2 is YYREEE (reference sequence). The CDR3 runs to 12 residues. CDR3 in amino acids: CATSGQGHGYTF. The CDR3 DNA reads as TGTGCCACCTCGGGACAGGGGCACGGCTACACCTTC.

V and J are TRBV5-5 and TRBJ2-7, with 8 bases aligning to TRBD1. The CDR3 length is 14 residues. V lost 3 bases and J lost 3; bases outside the gene matches: 5. Germline-derived CDR1 and CDR2 are SGHKS and YYEKEE (reference sequence). The CDR3 sequence: CASSSDRVGYEQYF. Here the CDR3 DNA reads TGTGCCAGCAGCTCGGACAGGGTGGGCTACGAGCAGTACTTC.

The chain employs TRBV7-8 and TRBJ1-4, with D possibly matching TRBD1 (5 bases). CDR1 SGHVS and CDR2 FQNEAQ come from the germline V gene. The CDR3 extends over 14 amino acids. V dropped 4 bases and J dropped 8 bases, with 14 bases sitting between them. As DNA, the CDR3 is TGTGCCAGCAGCTCTAACCCCTGGGGGGAAAAACTGTTTTTT. Translation gives CASSSNPWGEKLFF.

The CDR3 protein is CASSVYPGDAEAFF. In DNA form, the CDR3 reads TGTGCCAGCAGTGTATATCCTGGAGATGCTGAAGCTTTCTTT. The chain joins TRBV27 to TRBJ1-1; D is unresolved. V was cut by 5 bases and J by 6 bases, with 16 bases left in between. The CDR3 sequence is 14 residues long. The germline V gene has CDR1 MNHEY and CDR2 SMNVEV (reference sequence).

This sequence joins TRBV18 and TRBJ2-3; D ambiguous. The V end was cut by 3 bases, the J end by 1 base, with 11 bases between. From germline, CDR1 is KGHSH and CDR2 LQKENI. The CDR3 spans 15 residues. The CDR3 sequence: CASSPLGYRTDTQYF. CDR3 nucleotide sequence: TGTGCCAGCTCACCCCTGGGCTATCGCACAGATACGCAGTATTTT.

The chain uses TRBV9 and TRBJ2-3; 7 nucleotides agree with TRBD2. V shed 4 bases and J 1 base; nucleotides not matched to a gene: 3. The germline V gene encodes CDR1 SGDLS and CDR2 YYNGEE. This CDR3 contains 14 residues. CDR3 in DNA: TGTGCCAGCAGCCTTGGGGGGGGCACAGATACGCAGTATTTT. Translation gives CASSLGGGTDTQYF. The full variable domain, rest sourced from reference TRBV9 and TRBJ2-3, is DSGVTQTPKHLITATGQRVTLRCSPRSGDLSVYWYQQSLDQGLQFLIQYYNGEERAKGNILERFSAQQFPDLHSELNLSSLELGDSALYFCASSLGGGTDTQYFGPGTRLTVL.

The gene calls are TRBV30 and TRBJ1-1; a weak D match, TRBD1 (5 bases). CDR1 is GTSNPN and CDR2 is SVGIG in the germline V gene (reference sequence). The CDR3 totals 15 residues. The V end was cut by 8 bases, the J end by 2 bases, with 21 bases between. CDR3 nucleotide sequence: TGTGCCGCATCAACCCGACAGAGCCCTAACACTGAAGCTTTCTTT. Amino acids: CAASTRQSPNTEAFF. The whole variable domain, filled in from reference TRBV30 and TRBJ1-1, reads SQTIHQWPATLVQPVGSPLSLECTVEGTSNPNLYWYRQAAGRGLQLLFYSVGIGQISSEVPQNLSASRPQDRQFILSSKKLLLSDSGFYLCAASTRQSPNTEAFFGQGTRLTVV.